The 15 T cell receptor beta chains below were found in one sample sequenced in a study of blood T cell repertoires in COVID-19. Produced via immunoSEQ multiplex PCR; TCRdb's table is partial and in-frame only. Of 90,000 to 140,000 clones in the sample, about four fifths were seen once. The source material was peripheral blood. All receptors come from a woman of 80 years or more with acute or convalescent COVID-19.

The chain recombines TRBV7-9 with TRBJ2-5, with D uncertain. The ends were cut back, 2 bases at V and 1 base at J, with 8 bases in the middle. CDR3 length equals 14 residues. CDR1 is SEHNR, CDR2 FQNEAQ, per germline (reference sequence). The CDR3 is CASSLRRSQETQYF. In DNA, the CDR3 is TGTGCCAGCAGCTTACGGCGGAGCCAAGAGACCCAGTACTTC.

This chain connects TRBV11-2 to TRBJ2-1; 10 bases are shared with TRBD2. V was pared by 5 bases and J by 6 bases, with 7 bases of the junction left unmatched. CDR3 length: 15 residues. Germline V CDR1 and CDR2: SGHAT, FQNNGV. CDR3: CASSPVTSGTNEQFF. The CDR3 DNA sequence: TGTGCCAGCAGCCCCGTCACTAGCGGGACCAATGAGCAGTTCTTC.

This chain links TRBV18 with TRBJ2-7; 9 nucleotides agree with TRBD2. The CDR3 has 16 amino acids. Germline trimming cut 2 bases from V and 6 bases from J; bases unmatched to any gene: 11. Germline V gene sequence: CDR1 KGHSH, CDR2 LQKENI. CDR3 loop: CASSPMGSSGSSEQYF. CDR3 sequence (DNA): TGTGCCAGCTCACCAATGGGGAGTAGCGGGAGCTCCGAGCAGTACTTC. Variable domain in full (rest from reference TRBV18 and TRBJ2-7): NAGVMQNPRHLVRRRGQEARLRCSPMKGHSHVYWYRQLPEEGLKFMVYLQKENIIDESGMPKERFSAEFPKEGPSILRIQQVVRGDSAAYFCASSPMGSSGSSEQYFGPGTRLTVT.

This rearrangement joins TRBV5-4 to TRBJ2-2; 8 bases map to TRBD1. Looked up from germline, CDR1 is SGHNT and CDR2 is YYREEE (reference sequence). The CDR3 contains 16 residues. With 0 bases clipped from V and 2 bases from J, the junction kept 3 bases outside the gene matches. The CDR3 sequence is CASSLGGTGNTGELFF. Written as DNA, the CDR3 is TGTGCCAGCAGCTTGGGCGGGACAGGCAACACCGGGGAGCTGTTTTTT.

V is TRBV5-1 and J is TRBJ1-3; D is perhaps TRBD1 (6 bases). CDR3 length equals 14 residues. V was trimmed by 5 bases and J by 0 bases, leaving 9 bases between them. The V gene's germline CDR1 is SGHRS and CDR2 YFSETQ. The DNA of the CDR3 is TGCGCCAGCAGGGACAGCTTCTCTGGAAACACCATATATTTT. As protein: CASRDSFSGNTIYF.

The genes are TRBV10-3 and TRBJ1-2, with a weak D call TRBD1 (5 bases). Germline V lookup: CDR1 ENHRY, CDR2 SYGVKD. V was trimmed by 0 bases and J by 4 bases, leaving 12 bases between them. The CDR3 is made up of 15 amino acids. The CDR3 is CAISESLGAIYGYTF. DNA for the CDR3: TGTGCCATCAGTGAGTCTCTAGGGGCTATCTATGGCTACACCTTC.

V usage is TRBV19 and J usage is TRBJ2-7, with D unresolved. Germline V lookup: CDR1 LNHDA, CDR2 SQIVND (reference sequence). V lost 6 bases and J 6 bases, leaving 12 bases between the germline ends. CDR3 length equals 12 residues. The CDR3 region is CASSAPSREQYV. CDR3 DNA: TGTGCCAGTAGCGCACCGAGTCGCGAGCAGTACGTC.

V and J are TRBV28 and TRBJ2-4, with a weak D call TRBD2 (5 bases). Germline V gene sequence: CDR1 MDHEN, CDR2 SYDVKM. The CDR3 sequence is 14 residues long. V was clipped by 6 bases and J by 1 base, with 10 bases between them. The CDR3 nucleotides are TGTGCCAGCAGCTACGGGAAGGCCAAAAACATTCAGTACTTC. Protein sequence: CASSYGKAKNIQYF.

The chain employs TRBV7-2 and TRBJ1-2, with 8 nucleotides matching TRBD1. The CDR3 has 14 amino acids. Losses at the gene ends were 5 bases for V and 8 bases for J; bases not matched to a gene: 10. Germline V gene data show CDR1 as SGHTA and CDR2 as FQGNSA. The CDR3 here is CASSPDRATGGYTF. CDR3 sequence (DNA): TGTGCCAGCAGCCCGGACAGGGCAACGGGCGGCTACACCTTC.

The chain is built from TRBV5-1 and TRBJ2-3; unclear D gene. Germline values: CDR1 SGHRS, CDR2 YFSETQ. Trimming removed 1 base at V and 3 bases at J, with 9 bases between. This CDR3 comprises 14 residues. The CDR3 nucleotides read TGCGCCAGCAGCTTGATCAAGCCAACAGATACGCAGTATTTT. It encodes CASSLIKPTDTQYF.

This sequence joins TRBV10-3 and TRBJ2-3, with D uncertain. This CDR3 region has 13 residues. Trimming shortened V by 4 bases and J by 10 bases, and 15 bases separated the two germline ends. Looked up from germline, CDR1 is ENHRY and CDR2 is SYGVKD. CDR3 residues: CAISVELDQAQYF. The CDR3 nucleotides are TGTGCCATCAGTGTCGAGCTTGACCAGGCGCAGTATTTT.

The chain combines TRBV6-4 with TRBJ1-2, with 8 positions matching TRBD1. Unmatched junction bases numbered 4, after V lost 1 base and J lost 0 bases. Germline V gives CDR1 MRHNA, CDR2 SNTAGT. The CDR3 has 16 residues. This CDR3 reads CASSDLPDRANYGYTF. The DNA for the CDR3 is TGTGCCAGCAGTGACTTACCGGACAGGGCTAACTATGGCTACACCTTC.

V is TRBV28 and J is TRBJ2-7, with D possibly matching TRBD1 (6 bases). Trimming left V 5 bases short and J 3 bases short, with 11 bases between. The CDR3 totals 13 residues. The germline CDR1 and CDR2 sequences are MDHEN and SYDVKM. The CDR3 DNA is TGTGCCAGCAGTGCCGGACAGAGCTACGAGCAGTACGTC. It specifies CASSAGQSYEQYV.

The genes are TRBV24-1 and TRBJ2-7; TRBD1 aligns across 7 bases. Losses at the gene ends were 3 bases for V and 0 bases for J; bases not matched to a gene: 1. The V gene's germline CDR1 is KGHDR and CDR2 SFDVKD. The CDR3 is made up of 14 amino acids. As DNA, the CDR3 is TGTGCCACCAGTGATCGACAGGGCTCCTACGAGCAGTACGTC. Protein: CATSDRQGSYEQYV.

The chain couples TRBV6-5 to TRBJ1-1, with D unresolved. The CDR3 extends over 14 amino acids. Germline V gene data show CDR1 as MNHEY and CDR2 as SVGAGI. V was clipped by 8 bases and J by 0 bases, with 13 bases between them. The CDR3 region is CASWAAWMNTEAFF. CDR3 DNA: TGTGCCAGCTGGGCAGCCTGGATGAACACTGAAGCTTTCTTT.